This TCR beta chain came from a study of blood T cell repertoires in COVID-19 (TCRdb year 2020). Concerning the study at large: The collaborator samples originated in the United States, Italy and Spain and spanned the acute and convalescent phases of COVID-19. Nearly every sample came with metadata listing a de-identified subject ID, COVID-19 status, age in years and sex. A freely available public database, intended as a resource for researchers studying the immune response to SARS-CoV-2, is where the repertoires were released. Subjects who had been exposed to COVID-19, were actively infected with it, or had recovered from it provided the deeply sampled blood TCRbeta repertoires that made up the dataset. Where available, HLA class I and class II types were obtained from metadata supplied by the sample provider rather than from assay-based typing. The prospective study material was composed of cDNA or gDNA derived from T cells, B-cell-depleted T cells, or PBMCs. Samples were obtained from the ongoing ImmuneRACE study (first 160 participants) and from about 1,300 subjects provided by 6 global collaborators. Beyond this particular receptor, the publication reports: Clinical and demographic metadata were provided uncurated, with the amount varying by source and participant.

With respect to this clone: What this receptor recognizes is not known. No quality values exist for individual bases; no much larger clone is one base distant.

TCRbeta CDR3 regions were amplified from genomic DNA using the immunoSEQ Assay, a bias-controlled multiplex PCR. The source study handled its data this way. The number of nucleated cells in each sample was estimated from the amplification of reference gene primers within the assay. Sequence reads were collapsed and filtered to measure the absolute abundance of every unique TCRbeta CDR3 rearrangement. For each sample, productive Simpson clonality was calculated by taking the square root of Simpson's diversity index across productive rearrangements. TCRdb carries this immuneACCESS record with in-frame sequences only. Its versions omit some clonotypes, under half of them owing to an unresolved V gene in the studies checked, with the rest unexplained. V and J calls and clone size follow that table, whereas D and trimming were derived from the DNA. For this sample there are around 210,000 clones; 84% appear just once. The top ten hold roughly 7.6% of the sample.

After removal of 8 bases from V and 4 bases from J, the junction retains 7 bases not matched to a gene. CDR1 MNHNY and CDR2 SVGAGI were looked up in the germline V gene (reference sequence). Measured from the cysteine to the phenylalanine, the CDR3 is 15 residues long. Only the CDR3 DNA is retained, 45 bases long and in frame from the first base. One collaborating source in Seattle enrolled patients during active infection and followed them longitudinally through the course of disease. The collaborating institutions used their own protocols to collect whole blood in K2EDTA tubes. Collaborator samples were shipped for TCRbeta analysis as frozen whole blood, isolated PBMCs, or DNA extracted from either sample type.

This TCR derives from an elderly woman with COVID-19, enrolled during active disease. Rearrangement joined TRBV6-6 to TRBJ1-5, with 11 bases matching TRBD1. Sequences were obtained from peripheral blood. The DNA is TGTGCCAGCCGTATAGGACAGGGGGCGAATCAGCCCCAGCATTTT. The resulting protein is CASRIGQGANQPQHF.